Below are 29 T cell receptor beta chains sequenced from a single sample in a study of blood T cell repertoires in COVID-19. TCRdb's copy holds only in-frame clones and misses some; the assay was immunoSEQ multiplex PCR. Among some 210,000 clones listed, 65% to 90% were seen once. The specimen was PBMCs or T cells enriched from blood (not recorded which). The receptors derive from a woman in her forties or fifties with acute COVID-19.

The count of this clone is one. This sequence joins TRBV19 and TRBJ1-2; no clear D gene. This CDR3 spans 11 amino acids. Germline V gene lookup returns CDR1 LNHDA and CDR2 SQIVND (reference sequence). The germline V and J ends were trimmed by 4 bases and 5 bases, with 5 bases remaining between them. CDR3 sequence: CASSTLYGYTF. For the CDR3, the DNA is TGTGCCAGTAGTACCTTATATGGCTACACCTTC.

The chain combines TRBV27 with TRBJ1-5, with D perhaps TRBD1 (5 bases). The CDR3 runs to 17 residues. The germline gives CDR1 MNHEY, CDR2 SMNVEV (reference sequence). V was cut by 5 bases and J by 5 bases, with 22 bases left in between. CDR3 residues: CASSPSLGVSIHQPQHF. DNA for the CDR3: TGTGCCAGCAGTCCCAGCCTAGGGGTCAGTATTCATCAGCCCCAGCATTTT.

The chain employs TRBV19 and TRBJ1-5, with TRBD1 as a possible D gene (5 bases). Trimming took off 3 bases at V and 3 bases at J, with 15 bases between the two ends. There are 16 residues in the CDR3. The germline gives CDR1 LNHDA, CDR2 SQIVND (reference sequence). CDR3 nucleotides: TGTGCCAGTAGTATGATGGGTGGACACTACAATCAGCCCCAGCATTTT. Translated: CASSMMGGHYNQPQHF.

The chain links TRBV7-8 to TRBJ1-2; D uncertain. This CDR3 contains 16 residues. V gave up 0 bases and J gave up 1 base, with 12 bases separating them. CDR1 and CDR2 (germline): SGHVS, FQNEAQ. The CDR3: CASSLAPLHLNYGYTF. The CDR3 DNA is TGTGCCAGCAGCTTAGCGCCTTTACACCTTAACTATGGCTACACCTTC. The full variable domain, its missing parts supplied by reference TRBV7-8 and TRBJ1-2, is GAGVSQSPRYKVAKRGQDVALRCDPISGHVSLFWYQQALGQGPEFLTYFQNEAQLDKSGLPSDRFFAERPEGSVSTLKIQRTQQEDSAVYLCASSLAPLHLNYGYTFGSGTRLTVV.

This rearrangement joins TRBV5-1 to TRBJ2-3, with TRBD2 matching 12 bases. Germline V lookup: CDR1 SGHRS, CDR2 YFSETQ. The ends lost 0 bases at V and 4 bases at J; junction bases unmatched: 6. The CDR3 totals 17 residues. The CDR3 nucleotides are TGCGCCAGCAGCTTGGCAGGGCCTAGCGGGGGGGCAGATACGCAGTATTTT. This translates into CASSLAGPSGGADTQYF.

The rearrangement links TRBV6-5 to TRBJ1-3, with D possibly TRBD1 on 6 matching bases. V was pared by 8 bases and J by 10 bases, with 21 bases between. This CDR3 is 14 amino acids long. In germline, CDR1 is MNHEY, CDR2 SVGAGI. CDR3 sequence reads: CASPREDREKTIYF. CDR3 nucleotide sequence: TGTGCCAGCCCACGGGAGGACAGAGAAAAGACCATATATTTT.

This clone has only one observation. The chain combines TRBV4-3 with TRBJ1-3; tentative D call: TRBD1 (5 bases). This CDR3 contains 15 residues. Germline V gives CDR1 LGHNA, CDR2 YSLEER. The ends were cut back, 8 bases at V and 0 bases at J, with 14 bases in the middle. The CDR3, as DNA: TGCGCCAGCTCCCGACAGAAATCCTCTGGAAACACCATATATTTT. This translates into CASSRQKSSGNTIYF.

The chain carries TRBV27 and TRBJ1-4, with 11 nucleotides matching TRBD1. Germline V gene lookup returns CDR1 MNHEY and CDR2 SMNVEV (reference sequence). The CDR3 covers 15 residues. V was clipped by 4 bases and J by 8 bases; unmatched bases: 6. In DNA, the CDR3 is TGTGCCAGCAGTTGGACAGGGGGCCGAGTGGAAAAACTGTTTTTT. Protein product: CASSWTGGRVEKLFF.

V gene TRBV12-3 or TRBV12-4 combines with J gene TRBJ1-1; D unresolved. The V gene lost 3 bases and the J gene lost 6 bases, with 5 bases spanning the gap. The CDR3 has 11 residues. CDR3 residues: CASSFFAEAFF. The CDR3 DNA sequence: TGTGCCAGCAGTTTTTTCGCTGAAGCTTTCTTT.

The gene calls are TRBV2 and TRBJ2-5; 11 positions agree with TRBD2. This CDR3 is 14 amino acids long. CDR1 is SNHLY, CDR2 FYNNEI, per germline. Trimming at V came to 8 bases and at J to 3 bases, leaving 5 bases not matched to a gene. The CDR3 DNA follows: TGTGCCAGCGGACCGGGACTAGCGGAAGAGACCCAGTACTTC. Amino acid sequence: CASGPGLAEETQYF.

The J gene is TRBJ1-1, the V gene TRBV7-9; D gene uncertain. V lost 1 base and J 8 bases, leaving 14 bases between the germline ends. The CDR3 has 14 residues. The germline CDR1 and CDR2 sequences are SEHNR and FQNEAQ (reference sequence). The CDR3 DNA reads TGTGCCAGCAGCTTAGAGGGAGGGCTAGGGGAAGCTTTCTTT. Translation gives CASSLEGGLGEAFF.

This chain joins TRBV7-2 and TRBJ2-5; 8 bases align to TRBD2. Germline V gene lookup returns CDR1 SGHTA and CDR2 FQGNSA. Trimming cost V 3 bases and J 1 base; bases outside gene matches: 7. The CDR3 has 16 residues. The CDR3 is CASSFPWRGAQETQYF. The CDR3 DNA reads TGTGCCAGCAGCTTCCCCTGGCGGGGGGCCCAAGAGACCCAGTACTTC.

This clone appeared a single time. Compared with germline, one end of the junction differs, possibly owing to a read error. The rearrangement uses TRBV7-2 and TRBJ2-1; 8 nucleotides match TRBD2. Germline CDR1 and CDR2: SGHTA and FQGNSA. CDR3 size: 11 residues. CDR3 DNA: TGTGCCAGCAGCTTAAAGCGGGAGCGGTTCTTC. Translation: CASSLKRERFF.

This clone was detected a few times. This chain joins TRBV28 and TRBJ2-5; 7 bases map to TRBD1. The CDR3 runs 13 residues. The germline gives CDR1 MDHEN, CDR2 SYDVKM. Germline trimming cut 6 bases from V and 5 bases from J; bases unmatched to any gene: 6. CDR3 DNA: TGTGCCAGCAGCTTAAGGGGGCGTGAGACCCAGTACTTC. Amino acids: CASSLRGRETQYF.

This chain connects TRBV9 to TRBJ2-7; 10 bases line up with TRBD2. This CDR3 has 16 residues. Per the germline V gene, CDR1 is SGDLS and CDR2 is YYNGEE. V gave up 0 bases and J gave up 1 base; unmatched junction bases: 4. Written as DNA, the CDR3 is TGTGCCAGCAGCGTAGCATCTAGCGGGGGATCCTACGAGCAGTACTTC. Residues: CASSVASSGGSYEQYF. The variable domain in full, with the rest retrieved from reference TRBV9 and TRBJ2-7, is DSGVTQTPKHLITATGQRVTLRCSPRSGDLSVYWYQQSLDQGLQFLIQYYNGEERAKGNILERFSAQQFPDLHSELNLSSLELGDSALYFCASSVASSGGSYEQYFGPGTRLTVT.

CDR3 coding DNA: TGCGCCAGCAGCCAAGGCTCGGGCAGCGGGGGATCCTTGTGGGAGCAGTACTTC. It translates to CASSQGSGSGGSLWEQYF. The chain is built from TRBV4-3 and TRBJ2-7; 8 positions match TRBD2. This CDR3 is 18 amino acids long. Trimming cost V 1 base and J 7 bases; bases outside gene matches: 18. Germline CDR1 reads LGHNA; CDR2 reads YSLEER.

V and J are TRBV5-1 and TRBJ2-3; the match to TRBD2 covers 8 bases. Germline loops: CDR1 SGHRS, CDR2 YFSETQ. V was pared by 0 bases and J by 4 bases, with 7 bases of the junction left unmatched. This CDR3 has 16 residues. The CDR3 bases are TGCGCCAGCAGCTTGGTGGTAGCGGGAACGGCAGATACGCAGTATTTT. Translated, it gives CASSLVVAGTADTQYF.

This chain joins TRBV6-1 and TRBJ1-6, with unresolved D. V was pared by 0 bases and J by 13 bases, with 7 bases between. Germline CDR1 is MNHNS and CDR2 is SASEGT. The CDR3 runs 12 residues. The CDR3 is CASSEAFLPLHF. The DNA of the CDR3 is TGTGCCAGCAGTGAAGCGTTCCTTCCCCTCCACTTT.

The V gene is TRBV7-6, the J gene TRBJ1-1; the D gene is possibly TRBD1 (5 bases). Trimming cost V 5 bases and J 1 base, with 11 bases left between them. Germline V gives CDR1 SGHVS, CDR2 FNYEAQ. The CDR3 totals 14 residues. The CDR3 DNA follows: TGTGCCAGCAGCGGGGGACTGACGAACACTGAAGCTTTCTTT. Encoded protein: CASSGGLTNTEAFF.

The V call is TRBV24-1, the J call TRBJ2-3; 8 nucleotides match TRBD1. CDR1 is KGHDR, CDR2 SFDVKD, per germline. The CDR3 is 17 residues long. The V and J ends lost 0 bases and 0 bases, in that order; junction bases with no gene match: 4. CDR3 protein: CATSDLVRGLSTDTQYF. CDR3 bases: TGTGCCACCAGTGATTTGGTCAGGGGGCTTAGCACAGATACGCAGTATTTT.

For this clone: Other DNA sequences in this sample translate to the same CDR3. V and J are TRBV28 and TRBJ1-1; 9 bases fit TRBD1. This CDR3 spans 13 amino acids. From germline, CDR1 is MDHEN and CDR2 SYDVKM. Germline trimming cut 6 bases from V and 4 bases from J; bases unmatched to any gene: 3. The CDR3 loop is CASRGQGGTEAFF. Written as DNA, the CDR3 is TGTGCCAGCAGGGGACAGGGTGGCACTGAAGCTTTCTTT.

The CDR3 sequence: CASRSAGGTDTQYF. CDR3 DNA sequence: TGTGCCAGCAGGTCAGCGGGGGGCACAGATACGCAGTATTTT. The chain couples TRBV6-5 to TRBJ2-3; 8 nucleotides match TRBD2. V was clipped by 6 bases and J by 1 base; unmatched bases: 3. CDR3 length equals 14 residues. Germline V gene data show CDR1 as MNHEY and CDR2 as SVGAGI.

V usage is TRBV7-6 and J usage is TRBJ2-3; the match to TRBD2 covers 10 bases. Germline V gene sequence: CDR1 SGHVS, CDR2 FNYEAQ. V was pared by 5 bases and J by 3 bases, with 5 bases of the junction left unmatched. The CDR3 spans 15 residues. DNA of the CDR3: TGTGCCAGCAGCCCGACTAGCGGGCTGACAGATACGCAGTATTTT. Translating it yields CASSPTSGLTDTQYF.

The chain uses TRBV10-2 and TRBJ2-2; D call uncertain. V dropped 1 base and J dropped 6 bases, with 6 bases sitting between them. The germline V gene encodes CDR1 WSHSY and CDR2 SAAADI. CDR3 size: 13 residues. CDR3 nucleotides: TGCGCCAGCAGTGAGTTCCAGGCCGGGGAGCTGTTTTTT. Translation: CASSEFQAGELFF.

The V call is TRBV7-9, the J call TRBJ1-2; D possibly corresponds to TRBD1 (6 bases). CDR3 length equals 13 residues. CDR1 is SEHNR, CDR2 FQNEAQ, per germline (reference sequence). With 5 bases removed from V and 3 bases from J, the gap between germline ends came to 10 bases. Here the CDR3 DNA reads TGTGCCAGCAGCCGACAGGTTGACTATGGCTACACCTTC. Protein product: CASSRQVDYGYTF. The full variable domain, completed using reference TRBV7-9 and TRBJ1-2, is DTGVSQNPRHKITKRGQNVTFRCDPISEHNRLYWYRQTLGQGPEFLTYFQNEAQLEKSRLLSDRFSAERPKGSFSTLEIQRTEQGDSAMYLCASSRQVDYGYTFGSGTRLTVV.

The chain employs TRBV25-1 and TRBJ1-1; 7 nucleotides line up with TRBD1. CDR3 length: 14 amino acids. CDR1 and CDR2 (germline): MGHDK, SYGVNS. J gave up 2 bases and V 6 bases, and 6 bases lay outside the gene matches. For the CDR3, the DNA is TGTGCCAGCAGAATGACAGGGACTAACACTGAAGCTTTCTTT. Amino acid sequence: CASRMTGTNTEAFF.

This CDR3 reads CASSSTGVEKLFF. The DNA of the CDR3 is TGTGCCAGCAGCTCAACAGGGGTTGAAAAACTGTTTTTT. This sequence joins TRBV11-2 and TRBJ1-4, with 7 bases fitting TRBD1. V was clipped by 4 bases and J by 7 bases; unmatched bases: 3. This CDR3 comprises 13 residues. Germline assignment: CDR1 SGHAT and CDR2 FQNNGV.

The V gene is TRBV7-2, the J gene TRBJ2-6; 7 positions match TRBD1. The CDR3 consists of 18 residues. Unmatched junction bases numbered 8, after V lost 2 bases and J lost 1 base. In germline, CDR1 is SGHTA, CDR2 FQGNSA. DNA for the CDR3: TGTGCCAGCAGCTTATCACGACAGGGTGGGTCTGGGGCCAACGTCCTGACTTTC. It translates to CASSLSRQGGSGANVLTF.

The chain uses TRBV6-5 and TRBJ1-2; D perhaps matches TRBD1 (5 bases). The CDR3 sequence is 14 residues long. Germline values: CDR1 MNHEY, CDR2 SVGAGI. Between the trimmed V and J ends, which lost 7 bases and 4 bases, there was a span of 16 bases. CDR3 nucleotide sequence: TGTGCCAGCACAGGTGGAGACAGAGGCTATGGCTACACCTTC. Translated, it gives CASTGGDRGYGYTF.